A single sample gave rise to the 23 T cell receptor beta chains below, sequenced in a study of persistence of HIV-infected CD4 T cells. This was the immunoSEQ version 4 assay in survey mode. Some clones are missing from TCRdb's copy, which holds only in-frame ones; the method was immunoSEQ multiplex PCR. In the table there are almost 20,000 clones, 70% to 80% of which are singletons. Cells were stimulated with CMV-infected fibroblast lysates at 8 to 10 ug/mL. Sorting selected CD4+ T cells upregulating both CD40 ligand and CD69. Which antigens these TCRs recognize remains unknown. Sequences were derived from CD4+ T cells sorted from PBMCs after approximately 18-hour stimulation, sampled from a patient who received antiretroviral therapy. These receptors came from an adult man with HIV who was CMV-seropositive.

This chain connects TRBV28 to TRBJ1-2; possible D gene TRBD1, 5 bases. Germline V gives CDR1 MDHEN, CDR2 SYDVKM. The V and J ends lost 5 bases and 4 bases respectively, with 14 bases between them. This CDR3 contains 14 residues. CDR3 in amino acids: CASSPQTASYGYTF. The CDR3 region has the DNA TGTGCCAGCAGTCCCCAGACAGCCTCCTATGGCTACACCTTC.

Turning to this clone: An end of the junction does not agree with germline; a read error may underlie this. The chain recombines TRBV15 with TRBJ2-7, with D possibly being TRBD2 (7 bases). CDR1 is LNHNV, CDR2 YYDKDF, per germline (reference sequence). The CDR3 extends over 12 amino acids. CDR3 coding DNA: TGTGCCACCAGCCTCGAGGGGGGGCACCTGCGATTC. This gives the protein CATSLEGGHLRF.

The genes are TRBV28 and TRBJ1-1; tentatively, D is TRBD1 (5 bases). Germline V gives CDR1 MDHEN, CDR2 SYDVKM. The germline V and J ends were trimmed by 5 bases and 0 bases, with 13 bases remaining between them. The CDR3 is made up of 15 amino acids. The CDR3 bases are TGTGCCAGCAGTGGACGACAGTTCGTGAACACTGAAGCTTTCTTT. Its translation: CASSGRQFVNTEAFF.

The chain uses TRBV28 and TRBJ1-1; 7 positions match TRBD1. There are 15 residues in the CDR3. Germline assignment: CDR1 MDHEN and CDR2 SYDVKM. Trimming removed 6 bases from V and 4 bases from J; junction bases left unmatched: 11. The CDR3 DNA is TGTGCCAGCAGGTTACCGACAGGGACGAGCACTGAAGCTTTCTTT. It yields the protein CASRLPTGTSTEAFF.

This chain connects TRBV28 to TRBJ2-3, with TRBD2 matching 9 bases. The CDR3 is made up of 17 amino acids. The germline CDR1 and CDR2 sequences are MDHEN and SYDVKM. Germline trimming cut 5 bases from V and 0 bases from J; bases unmatched to any gene: 9. For the CDR3, the DNA is TGTGCCAGCAGTCCTTTCGAGCGGGGGGCTAGCACAGATACGCAGTATTTT. Translating it yields CASSPFERGASTDTQYF.

The chain carries TRBV6-5 and TRBJ1-2; D call uncertain. Germline V CDR1 and CDR2: MNHEY, SVGAGI. The V end lost 6 bases, the J end lost 8 bases, and 13 bases lay between the germline ends. The CDR3 spans 12 residues. CDR3 in DNA: TGTGCCAGCAGCTCATGGGAAAAAGGCTACACCTTC. This sequence encodes CASSSWEKGYTF.

The rearrangement joins TRBV2 to TRBJ1-1; D gene unclear. The CDR3 spans 13 residues. The V end lost 8 bases, the J end lost 2 bases, and 12 bases lay between the germline ends. Germline CDR1 and CDR2: SNHLY and FYNNEI. The CDR3 DNA follows: TGTGCCAGCCTCACCCATCGTAACACTGAAGCTTTCTTT. Translation: CASLTHRNTEAFF.

V usage is TRBV5-1 and J usage is TRBJ2-7, with D unresolved. CDR1 and CDR2 (germline): SGHRS, YFSETQ. With 0 bases removed from V and 1 base from J, the gap between germline ends came to 5 bases. The CDR3 loop spans 13 amino acids. CDR3 sequence: CASSLEVSYEQYF. CDR3 DNA: TGCGCCAGCAGCTTGGAAGTTTCCTACGAGCAGTACTTC.

The CDR3 is CASSYRSEQFF. The CDR3 DNA sequence: TGTGCCAGCAGTTACAGGAGTGAGCAGTTCTTC. The J gene is TRBJ2-1, the V gene TRBV6-2 or TRBV6-3, with unresolved D. Trimming pared 2 bases from V and 9 bases from J, leaving 5 bases between. This CDR3 has 11 residues. Germline lookup yields CDR1 MNHEY and CDR2 SVGEGT.

The J gene is TRBJ1-6, the V gene TRBV7-8; 7 nucleotides line up with TRBD1. V was clipped by 5 bases and J by 12 bases; unmatched bases: 7. CDR1 is SGHVS and CDR2 is FQNEAQ in the germline V gene. The length of the CDR3 is 13 residues. In DNA, the CDR3 is TGTGCCAGCAGCCCCGACAGGGAACAACCCCTCCACTTT. It yields the protein CASSPDREQPLHF.

This clone appeared a few times. The chain recombines TRBV6-5 with TRBJ1-1; TRBD1 might be the D (5 bases). V dropped 5 bases and J dropped 5 bases, with 12 bases sitting between them. Germline V gene lookup returns CDR1 MNHEY and CDR2 SVGAGI. This CDR3 is built from 13 residues. CDR3 coding DNA: TGTGCCAGCAGTCATCAGGGTGTAACTGAAGCTTTCTTT. Its protein product is CASSHQGVTEAFF.

The V and J genes are TRBV4-2 and TRBJ1-2, with TRBD1 as a possible D gene (6 bases). The CDR3 contains 17 residues. V was trimmed by 0 bases and J by 2 bases, leaving 16 bases between them. Per the germline V gene, CDR1 is LGHNA and CDR2 is YNFKEQ. As DNA, the CDR3 is TGTGCCAGCAGCCAAGAGGCTTCGGGGGCTGGAAACTATGGCTACACCTTC. It translates to CASSQEASGAGNYGYTF.

The V gene is TRBV4-1, the J gene TRBJ2-1; no reliable D call. CDR1 is MGHRA and CDR2 is YSYEKL in the germline V gene. This CDR3 is built from 18 residues. The V and J ends lost 3 bases and 1 base respectively, with 19 bases between them. CDR3 sequence (DNA): TGCGCCAGCAGCCATCCCGGACGGCCCCTCGGATCCTACAATGAGCAGTTCTTC. This sequence encodes CASSHPGRPLGSYNEQFF.

J is TRBJ1-1 and V is TRBV6-5; no definite D call. Germline V gene sequence: CDR1 MNHEY, CDR2 SVGAGI. The CDR3 totals 13 residues. V lost 5 bases to trimming and J lost 3 bases, with 10 bases between them. DNA for the CDR3: TGTGCCAGCAGTCTAAACAGAGACACTGAAGCTTTCTTT. Its translation: CASSLNRDTEAFF.

The chain is built from TRBV19 and TRBJ1-4; TRBD1 might be the D (6 bases). CDR1 LNHDA and CDR2 SQIVND come from the germline V gene (reference sequence). The CDR3 totals 16 residues. Trimming pared 3 bases from V and 10 bases from J, leaving 21 bases between. The CDR3 protein is CASSMKHPGAEGKLFF. CDR3 nucleotide sequence: TGTGCCAGTAGTATGAAACACCCAGGGGCGGAGGGAAAACTGTTTTTT.

J is TRBJ1-5 and V is TRBV19; 7 bases are a match to TRBD1. V trimming: 7 bases; J trimming: 1 base; junction bases outside the gene matches: 4. CDR1 is LNHDA, CDR2 SQIVND, per germline (reference sequence). The CDR3 has 14 residues. The CDR3 sequence: CASIEGASNQPQHF. The CDR3 bases are TGTGCCAGTATAGAGGGGGCCAGCAATCAGCCCCAGCATTTT.

CDR3 sequence: CASTLDRVSGNTIYF. CDR3 sequence (DNA): TGTGCCAGCACCTTGGACAGGGTGTCTGGAAACACCATATATTTT. The rearrangement links TRBV2 to TRBJ1-3; 8 bases match TRBD1. Germline CDR1 and CDR2: SNHLY and FYNNEI. The CDR3 length is 15 residues. J lost 1 base, V lost 7 bases, and 6 bases had no gene match.

The V and J genes are TRBV6-5 and TRBJ1-2; D perhaps matches TRBD1 (6 bases). Germline-derived CDR1 and CDR2 are MNHEY and SVGAGI. The CDR3 consists of 14 residues. V was trimmed by 6 bases and J by 7 bases, leaving 18 bases between them. CDR3 amino acids: CASRRTGNSAGYTF. DNA for the CDR3: TGTGCCAGCAGACGCACAGGGAACTCGGCTGGCTACACCTTC.

This chain connects TRBV5-4 to TRBJ1-2, with 9 bases lining up with TRBD1. The germline gives CDR1 SGHNT, CDR2 YYREEE (reference sequence). Trimming removed 3 bases from V and 3 bases from J; junction bases left unmatched: 3. CDR3 length: 14 amino acids. The CDR3 DNA is TGTGCCAGCAGCTGGACAGGGGACGACTATGGCTACACCTTC. Translated: CASSWTGDDYGYTF.

The V and J genes are TRBV14 and TRBJ2-3; 10 bases are a match to TRBD2. The CDR3 runs 18 residues. CDR1 is SGHDN and CDR2 is FVKESK in the germline V gene. V lost 2 bases, J lost 0 bases, and 8 bases stayed unmatched. The DNA for the CDR3 is TGTGCCAGCAGCCAACCTAACCTAGCGGGGGCAAGCACAGATACGCAGTATTTT. Its protein product is CASSQPNLAGASTDTQYF. The entire variable domain, with the rest obtained from reference TRBV14 and TRBJ2-3, is as follows: EAGVTQFPSHSVIEKGQTVTLRCDPISGHDNLYWYRRVMGKEIKFLLHFVKESKQDESGMPNNRFLAERTGGTYSTLKVQPAELEDSGVYFCASSQPNLAGASTDTQYFGPGTRLTVL.

This clone showed up just a few times. The genes are TRBV27 and TRBJ2-7; possible D gene TRBD1, 6 bases. Germline CDR1 is MNHEY and CDR2 is SMNVEV (reference sequence). The CDR3 contains 13 residues. With 6 bases removed from V and 3 bases from J, the gap between germline ends came to 12 bases. The CDR3 protein is CASRPGHLYEQYF. For the CDR3, the DNA is TGTGCCAGCAGACCGGGACACCTCTACGAGCAGTACTTC.

This rearrangement joins TRBV5-1 to TRBJ1-4; 10 bases fit TRBD1. CDR3 length: 14 amino acids. Germline values: CDR1 SGHRS, CDR2 YFSETQ. Trimming removed 3 bases from V and 7 bases from J; junction bases left unmatched: 3. In nucleotides, the CDR3 is TGCGCCAGCAGCTCAGGACAGGGGGGTGAAAAACTGTTTTTT. Protein product: CASSSGQGGEKLFF.

The chain carries TRBV2 and TRBJ2-7; 9 bases are shared with TRBD1. Germline V gene data show CDR1 as SNHLY and CDR2 as FYNNEI. With V trimmed by 6 bases and J by 0 bases, 3 bases remained unmatched. The CDR3 has 14 residues. The CDR3 region is CASRPQGASYEQYF. The CDR3 DNA reads as TGTGCCAGCAGACCACAGGGGGCCTCCTACGAGCAGTACTTC.